The text below deals with one T cell receptor beta chain. Measured with immunoSEQ multiplex PCR; TCRdb has only the in-frame clones, and not every one. The table shows about 100,000 clones, with 67% occurring only once. These data belong to a study of shared clonotypes between healthy human individuals. Germline V gene data show CDR1 as SGHNT and CDR2 as YYREEE (reference sequence). Germline trimming cut 4 bases from V and 0 bases from J; bases unmatched to any gene: 14. This CDR3 has 19 residues. The chain has TRBV5-4 and TRBJ2-7; 12 bases fit TRBD2. This receptor was identified in a woman in her twenties or thirties in good health. The sample consisted of memory CD8+ T cells sorted from blood. The subset: CD45RO+ cells pooled with CCR7-negative TemRA cells. DNA of the CDR3: TGTGCCAGCAGCGTGGATGACCTAGCGGGAGGGAAGAGCTCCTACGAGCAGTACTTC. Translation gives CASSVDDLAGGKSSYEQYF.